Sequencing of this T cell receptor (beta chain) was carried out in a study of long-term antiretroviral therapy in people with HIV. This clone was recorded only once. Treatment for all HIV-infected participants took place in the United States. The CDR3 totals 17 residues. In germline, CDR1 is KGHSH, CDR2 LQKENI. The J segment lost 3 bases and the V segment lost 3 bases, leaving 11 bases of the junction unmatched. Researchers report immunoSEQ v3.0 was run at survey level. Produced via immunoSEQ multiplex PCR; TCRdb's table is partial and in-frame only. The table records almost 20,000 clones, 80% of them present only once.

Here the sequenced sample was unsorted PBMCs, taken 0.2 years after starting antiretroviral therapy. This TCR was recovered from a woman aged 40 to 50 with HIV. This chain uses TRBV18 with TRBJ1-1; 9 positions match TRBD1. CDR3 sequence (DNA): TGTGCCAGCTCACCTATACCGACAGGGGGATCGGACACTGAAGCTTTCTTT. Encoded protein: CASSPIPTGGSDTEAFF.